This T cell receptor beta chain was sequenced for a study of identical twins. General study results and limits: For out-of-frame beta sequences, excess twin sharing was weaker.

Through template switching, a universal primer site was introduced, and the cDNA contained unique molecular identifiers. TCRdb ran MiXCR on the 5' RACE reads and lists one entry per CDR3 protein. The table shows 270,000 or so distinct CDR3 sequences, with 6.5% to 9.5% occurring only once. This CDR3 contains 14 residues. Trimming removed 0 bases from V and 8 bases from J, with 11 bases in between. Germline CDR1 is LGHNA and CDR2 is YSLEER. This clonotype showed up many times. Its antigen is not known. These sequences were also reported in another study, on yellow fever vaccine responses in identical twins.

The source material was CD8+ T cells sorted from blood. The V and J genes are TRBV4-3 and TRBJ2-1; weak D call: TRBD2 (7 bases). The source is a woman under 30 in good health. The CDR3 sequence: CASSQDGRGDEQFF. In nucleotides, the CDR3 is TGCGCCAGCAGCCAAGATGGGAGGGGGGATGAGCAGTTCTTC.